Listed below are T cell receptor beta chains from one sample, sequenced in a study of vaccination and CD4 T cells after COVID-19. TCRdb re-analysed the PCR reads in MiXCR, keeping a single row per CDR3 protein. Of 10,000 or so distinct CDR3 sequences in the sample, about 41% were seen once. What these receptors recognize is not known. Sequenced material: CD4+ T cells from blood, cultured in vitro, taken after SARS-CoV-2 vaccination. The source is a human donor who had recovered from COVID-19. Both conserved end residues are trimmed from each CDR3.

J: TRBJ2-7; V: TRBV6-1; CDR3: ASSVGLAGGTSYEQY
J: TRBJ2-7; V: TRBV19; CDR3: ASSIETGDIPYEQY
J: TRBJ2-1; V: TRBV6-5; CDR3: ASSSILAGVGNEQF
J: TRBJ1-5; V: TRBV19; CDR3: ASTYDRKGDQPQH
J: TRBJ1-2; V: TRBV10-3; CDR3: AISEQGVTGGYT
J: TRBJ1-1; V: TRBV28; CDR3: ASSLGGGLNTEAF
J: TRBJ2-2; V: TRBV20-1; CDR3: SARDTSGRGGGTNTGELF
J: TRBJ2-1; V: TRBV7-2; CDR3: ASSRGGLAGDNEQF
J: TRBJ2-3; V: TRBV14; CDR3: ASSQASGKHTQY
J: TRBJ2-5; V: TRBV7-2; CDR3: ASSFGGAGGETQY
J: TRBJ1-5; V: TRBV28; CDR3: ASSLSLRDRVNQPQH
J: TRBJ1-1; V: TRBV20-1; CDR3: SARVVGQGVYTEAF
J: TRBJ2-5; V: TRBV19; CDR3: ASSHQGGGETQY
J: TRBJ2-5; V: TRBV5-4; CDR3: ASSFYSQKETQY
J: TRBJ1-1; V: TRBV19; CDR3: ASSIERGGTEAF
J: TRBJ1-1; V: TRBV11-3; CDR3: ASSPGGATGGTEAF
J: TRBJ2-1; V: TRBV11-3; CDR3: ASSLTQNNEQF
J: TRBJ2-7; V: TRBV7-2; CDR3: ASSPPAASYSYEQY
J: TRBJ2-1; V: TRBV19; CDR3: ASSISGEQF
J: TRBJ2-6; V: TRBV6-5; CDR3: ASSSGTGGRSLSGANVLT
J: TRBJ1-1; V: TRBV28; CDR3: ASSLLLGTEAF
J: TRBJ2-1; V: TRBV4-1; CDR3: ASSQRLTGSSYNEQF
J: TRBJ2-2; V: TRBV6-1; CDR3: ASTRDRVSTGELF
J: TRBJ1-1; V: TRBV6-2/TRBV6-3; CDR3: ASSRPRTVNTEAF
J: TRBJ2-7; V: TRBV15; CDR3: ATSRDRSSYEQY
J: TRBJ1-6; V: TRBV12-3/TRBV12-4; CDR3: ASSSGQGEYNSPLH
J: TRBJ1-5; V: TRBV5-6; CDR3: ASSLQGINQPQH
J: TRBJ1-4; V: TRBV20-1; CDR3: SAPGQGTEKLF
J: TRBJ2-5; V: TRBV29-1; CDR3: SVGLQETQY
J: TRBJ1-2; V: TRBV5-1; CDR3: ASSVQGDGYT
J: TRBJ1-6; V: TRBV12-3/TRBV12-4; CDR3: ASRYGQSNSPLH
J: TRBJ2-7; V: TRBV15; CDR3: ATSIPGGHEQY
J: TRBJ1-5; V: TRBV6-2/TRBV6-3; CDR3: ASSRTSGNQPQH